The 24 T cell receptor beta chains listed next were all sequenced from one sample in a study of CD8+ T cells in alopecia areata (dated by TCRdb to 2017 to 2018). Library method: the immunoSEQ multiplex PCR assay. RNA was extracted from all samples and reverse transcribed into cDNA, which served as template for TCR sequencing. TCRdb's version of the immuneACCESS table is confined to in-frame rearrangements and falls short of the full clone set. An unresolved V gene accounts for under half of the shortfall where checked; the remainder is of unknown origin. Here the sample has around 190,000 clones; around 50% occur a single time. The biggest ten clones account for nearly 5% of the sample. What was sequenced was CD8+ T cells sorted from blood. These receptors all come from a human donor in good health.

V is TRBV11-3 and J is TRBJ2-5; D remains ambiguous. Looked up from germline, CDR1 is SGHNT and CDR2 is YENEEA. The CDR3 has 11 residues. Trimming shortened V by 3 bases and J by 5 bases, and 4 bases separated the two germline ends. CDR3 in amino acids: CASSFGETQYF. The CDR3 region has the DNA TGTGCCAGCAGCTTCGGTGAGACCCAGTACTTC.

The chain is built from TRBV6-5 and TRBJ1-1; no definite D call. The CDR3 length is 14 residues. Germline values: CDR1 MNHEY, CDR2 SVGAGI. V was trimmed by 4 bases and J by 2 bases, leaving 11 bases between them. The CDR3 DNA sequence: TGTGCCAGCAGTTTATCCGGGCCCAACACTGAAGCTTTCTTT. Protein: CASSLSGPNTEAFF.

This clone was seen only once. The chain uses TRBV27 and TRBJ2-3; 7 bases are shared with TRBD1. This CDR3 region has 15 residues. With 3 bases clipped from V and 0 bases from J, the junction kept 3 bases outside the gene matches. CDR1 MNHEY and CDR2 SMNVEV come from the germline V gene (reference sequence). In nucleotides, the CDR3 is TGTGCCAGCAGTTTCGGACAGGTCAGCACAGATACGCAGTATTTT. The encoded protein is CASSFGQVSTDTQYF.

The chain uses TRBV7-6 and TRBJ2-2; D is ambiguous. The germline CDR1 and CDR2 sequences are SGHVS and FNYEAQ. CDR3 size: 12 residues. Trimming stripped 6 bases from V and 6 bases from J, with 8 bases between. The CDR3 reads CASSPPSGELFF. CDR3 bases: TGTGCCAGCAGTCCTCCCTCCGGGGAGCTGTTTTTT.

There are a few counts of this clone. The CDR3 DNA sequence: TGTGCCAGCAGTCTTGACAGGGGGCAAGGCTATGGCTACACCTTC. Its protein product is CASSLDRGQGYGYTF. The V and J genes are TRBV7-9 and TRBJ1-2, with 10 bases lining up with TRBD1. Germline V CDR1 and CDR2: SEHNR, FQNEAQ (reference sequence). With V trimmed by 6 bases and J by 4 bases, 8 bases remained unmatched. This CDR3 has 15 amino acids.

This clone was detected only a few times. The chain couples TRBV5-6 to TRBJ1-2; TRBD1 matches 10 bases. Germline loops: CDR1 SGHDT, CDR2 YYEEEE. The CDR3 covers 15 residues. V was clipped by 4 bases and J by 4 bases; unmatched bases: 7. As DNA, the CDR3 is TGTGCCAGCAGCCATTATAGGACAGGGGGCTATGGCTACACCTTC. It encodes CASSHYRTGGYGYTF.

This clone was observed a handful of times. The chain recombines TRBV19 with TRBJ2-4; D gene uncertain. Between the trimmed V and J ends, which lost 1 base and 9 bases, there was a span of 7 bases. From germline, CDR1 is LNHDA and CDR2 SQIVND (reference sequence). The CDR3 is 12 amino acids. The CDR3: CASSIGFGIQYF. The CDR3 bases are TGTGCCAGTAGTATAGGATTCGGCATTCAGTACTTC.

The genes are TRBV5-1 and TRBJ2-1; D is unclear. Trimming stripped 6 bases from V and 5 bases from J, with 9 bases between. This CDR3 is built from 12 residues. Germline CDR1 and CDR2: SGHRS and YFSETQ. CDR3 residues: CASTRANNEQFF. CDR3 nucleotide sequence: TGCGCCAGCACTAGAGCGAACAATGAGCAGTTCTTC. Full variable domain (remainder filled in from reference TRBV5-1 and TRBJ2-1): KAGVTQTPRYLIKTRGQQVTLSCSPISGHRSVSWYQQTPGQGLQFLFEYFSETQRNKGNFPGRFSGRQFSNSRSEMNVSTLELGDSALYLCASTRANNEQFFGPGTRLTVL.

This chain joins TRBV29-1 and TRBJ1-2; D remains ambiguous. Trimming took off 7 bases at V and 2 bases at J, with 17 bases between the two ends. CDR1 is SQVTM and CDR2 is ANQGSEA in the germline V gene. The CDR3 sequence is 14 residues long. The CDR3 here is CSARPDGKNYGYTF. CDR3 sequence (DNA): TGCAGCGCTCGGCCGGACGGAAAAAACTATGGCTACACCTTC.

This clone was seen only a few times. V and J are TRBV7-9 and TRBJ1-5; D uncertain. CDR1 and CDR2 from the germline V gene are SEHNR and FQNEAQ (reference sequence). Between the trimmed V and J ends, which lost 5 bases and 0 bases, there was a span of 17 bases. This CDR3 is built from 17 residues. The chain's CDR3 is CASSPVGYPDSNQPQHF. CDR3 DNA sequence: TGTGCCAGCAGCCCAGTCGGGTATCCGGATAGCAATCAGCCCCAGCATTTT.

This clone was picked up a small number of times. The chain has TRBV7-9 and TRBJ2-4; no firm D call. The CDR3 contains 17 residues. The V end was cut by 5 bases, the J end by 0 bases, with 17 bases between. Germline V gene lookup returns CDR1 SEHNR and CDR2 FQNEAQ (reference sequence). In DNA, the CDR3 is TGTGCCAGCAGCCAGAGGTGGGATTATCCAGCCAAAAACATTCAGTACTTC. Encoded protein: CASSQRWDYPAKNIQYF.

This clone was seen a few times. V and J are TRBV7-9 and TRBJ2-6; 7 nucleotides match TRBD1. Trimming removed 5 bases from V and 2 bases from J; junction bases left unmatched: 3. Germline V gene data show CDR1 as SEHNR and CDR2 as FQNEAQ (reference sequence). The CDR3 is 15 residues long. CDR3 in amino acids: CASSLTGAGANVLTF. CDR3 bases: TGTGCCAGCAGCCTAACAGGGGCTGGGGCCAACGTCCTGACTTTC.

V is TRBV9 and J is TRBJ2-3; 9 nucleotides align to TRBD2. The CDR3 covers 15 residues. Looked up from germline, CDR1 is SGDLS and CDR2 is YYNGEE. The V segment lost 4 bases and the J segment 5 bases; nucleotides outside the gene matches: 8. CDR3 residues: CASSRSGGHVDTQYF. The CDR3, as DNA: TGTGCCAGCAGCAGGAGCGGGGGGCACGTAGATACGCAGTATTTT.

The chain joins TRBV7-9 to TRBJ2-7, with D possibly matching TRBD1 (6 bases). This CDR3 comprises 15 residues. V was shortened by 3 bases and J by 6 bases, with 18 bases between the two germline ends. The germline V gene has CDR1 SEHNR and CDR2 FQNEAQ (reference sequence). CDR3 loop: CASSLGRGYSFEQYF. In DNA, the CDR3 is TGTGCCAGCAGCTTGGGCAGGGGATATTCTTTCGAGCAGTACTTC. The full variable domain, rest sourced from reference TRBV7-9 and TRBJ2-7, is DTGVSQNPRHKITKRGQNVTFRCDPISEHNRLYWYRQTLGQGPEFLTYFQNEAQLEKSRLLSDRFSAERPKGSFSTLEIQRTEQGDSAMYLCASSLGRGYSFEQYFGPGTRLTVT.

The chain links TRBV6-5 to TRBJ1-1; D unresolved. The V and J ends lost 3 bases and 2 bases respectively, with 7 bases between them. The germline gives CDR1 MNHEY, CDR2 SVGAGI. The CDR3 is 13 residues long. CDR3 sequence reads: CASSYEGNTEAFF. The CDR3 DNA reads as TGTGCCAGCAGTTATGAAGGTAACACTGAAGCTTTCTTT.

The rearrangement uses TRBV7-9 and TRBJ2-3; possible D gene TRBD1, 6 bases. The CDR3 contains 14 residues. Between the trimmed V and J ends, which lost 8 bases and 0 bases, there was a span of 12 bases. CDR1 and CDR2 (germline): SEHNR, FQNEAQ (reference sequence). Here the CDR3 reads CASHYRVSTDTQYF. For the CDR3, the DNA is TGTGCCAGCCACTACAGGGTTAGCACAGATACGCAGTATTTT.

V usage is TRBV29-1 and J usage is TRBJ2-7, with TRBD2 as a possible D gene (7 bases). CDR3 length: 13 residues. The V end was cut by 7 bases, the J end by 2 bases, with 15 bases between. Germline V gene data show CDR1 as SQVTM and CDR2 as ANQGSEA. CDR3 DNA sequence: TGCAGCGCCGGGGGAGGGGGTACCTACGAGCAGTACTTC. It translates to CSAGGGGTYEQYF.

V gene TRBV13 combines with J gene TRBJ2-2; the D gene could be TRBD1 or TRBD2 (6 bases each). The CDR3 is made up of 15 amino acids. Germline V gene data show CDR1 as PRHDT and CDR2 as FYEKMQ (reference sequence). The V and J ends lost 5 bases and 8 bases respectively, with 18 bases between them. The CDR3: CASSPGGGRPGELFF. In DNA form, the CDR3 reads TGTGCCAGCAGCCCCGGTGGGGGGCGACCGGGGGAGCTGTTTTTT.

Concerning this clone: Other DNA sequences in the same sample also yield this CDR3. The chain carries TRBV27 and TRBJ1-1; D gene unclear. Trimming cost V 3 bases and J 1 base, with 6 bases left between them. Germline V lookup: CDR1 MNHEY, CDR2 SMNVEV (reference sequence). This CDR3 is built from 13 residues. CDR3 bases: TGTGCCAGCAGTTTGGGATCGAACACTGAAGCTTTCTTT. Amino acid sequence: CASSLGSNTEAFF.

V gene TRBV4-1 combines with J gene TRBJ2-1; the D gene could be TRBD1 or TRBD2 (5 bases each). The CDR3 covers 16 residues. The V gene's germline CDR1 is MGHRA and CDR2 YSYEKL. Trimming shortened V by 8 bases and J by 6 bases, and 23 bases separated the two germline ends. Here the CDR3 DNA reads TGCGCCAGCGGGCCCGGCGGTGGGGGACGGCCCAATGAGCAGTTCTTC. Protein sequence: CASGPGGGGRPNEQFF.

A few counts support this clone. The rearrangement uses TRBV7-2 and TRBJ1-5; TRBD1 matches at 9 bases. This CDR3 has 15 residues. The germline V gene has CDR1 SGHTA and CDR2 FQGNSA. After removal of 5 bases from V and 3 bases from J, the junction contained 5 bases not matched to a gene. The CDR3 DNA is TGTGCCAGCAGCCTGGGACAGGGCCTCAATCAGCCCCAGCATTTT. As protein: CASSLGQGLNQPQHF.

The chain is built from TRBV7-6 and TRBJ2-1, with 16 bases matching TRBD2. J lost 5 bases, V lost 5 bases, and 6 bases had no gene match. CDR3 size: 17 residues. CDR1 is SGHVS and CDR2 is FNYEAQ in the germline V gene. The CDR3 spells CASSPGTSGGADNEQFF. In DNA, the CDR3 is TGTGCCAGCAGCCCAGGGACTAGCGGGGGGGCTGACAATGAGCAGTTCTTC.

The rearrangement uses TRBV2 and TRBJ2-5, with 10 positions matching TRBD2. CDR3 length: 20 residues. The ends lost 1 base at V and 0 bases at J; junction bases unmatched: 14. Germline V CDR1 and CDR2: SNHLY, FYNNEI. In DNA form, the CDR3 reads TGTGCCAGCAGTGAAGATGCCAGCGGGGGGGCGCACGGGTACCAAGAGACCCAGTACTTC. This translates into CASSEDASGGAHGYQETQYF.

This clone appeared once. V gene TRBV2 combines with J gene TRBJ1-1, with D unclear. Germline CDR1 SNHLY, CDR2 FYNNEI. With 2 bases removed from V and 0 bases from J, the gap between germline ends came to 10 bases. The length of the CDR3 is 15 residues. The CDR3 here is CASSENGFMNTEAFF. The CDR3 nucleotides read TGTGCCAGCAGTGAAAACGGATTCATGAACACTGAAGCTTTCTTT. The full variable domain, its missing parts supplied by reference TRBV2 and TRBJ1-1, is EPEVTQTPSHQVTQMGQEVILRCVPISNHLYFYWYRQILGQKVEFLVSFYNNEISEKSEIFDDQFSVERPDGSNFTLKIRSTKLEDSAMYFCASSENGFMNTEAFFGQGTRLTVV.